This T cell receptor beta chain derives from a study of cytomegalovirus exposure and HLA in healthy donors. Germline V CDR1 and CDR2: MNHEY, SVGAGI. This CDR3 has 15 residues. The V end lost 7 bases, the J end lost 6 bases, and 22 bases lay between the germline ends. 13 Jbeta primers and 60 Vbeta primers were used for the PCR. TCRdb's copy holds only in-frame clones and misses some; the assay was immunoSEQ multiplex PCR. The top ten clones hold around 4.7% of a sample with roughly 140,000 clones, about two thirds of them seen once. This rearrangement joins TRBV6-5 to TRBJ2-7; D possibly corresponds to TRBD2 (6 bases). Sequenced sample: PBMCs. The origin of this receptor is a man aged 60 to 69 in good health and CMV-seronegative. DNA for the CDR3: TGTGCCAGCACCCTGGTCGGGGGTCAGGGTGGCGAGCAGTACTTC. Its translation: CASTLVGGQGGEQYF.